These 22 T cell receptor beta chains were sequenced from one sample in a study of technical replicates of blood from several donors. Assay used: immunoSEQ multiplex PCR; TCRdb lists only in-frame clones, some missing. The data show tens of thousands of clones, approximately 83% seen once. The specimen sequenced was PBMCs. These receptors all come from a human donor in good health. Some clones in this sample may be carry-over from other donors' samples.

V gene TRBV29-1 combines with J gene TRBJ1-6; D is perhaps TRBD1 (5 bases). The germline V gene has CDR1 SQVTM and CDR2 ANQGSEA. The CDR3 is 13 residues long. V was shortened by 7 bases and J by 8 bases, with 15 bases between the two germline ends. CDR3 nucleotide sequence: TGCAGCGCGTCCGGGGGAGGAGATTCACCCCTCCACTTT. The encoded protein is CSASGGGDSPLHF.

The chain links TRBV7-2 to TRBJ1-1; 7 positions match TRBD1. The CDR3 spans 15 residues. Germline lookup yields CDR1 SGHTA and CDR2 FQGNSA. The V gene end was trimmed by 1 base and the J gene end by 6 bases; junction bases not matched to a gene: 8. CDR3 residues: CASSLEGGRGAEAFF. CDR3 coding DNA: TGTGCCAGCAGCTTAGAGGGCGGCAGGGGGGCTGAAGCTTTCTTT.

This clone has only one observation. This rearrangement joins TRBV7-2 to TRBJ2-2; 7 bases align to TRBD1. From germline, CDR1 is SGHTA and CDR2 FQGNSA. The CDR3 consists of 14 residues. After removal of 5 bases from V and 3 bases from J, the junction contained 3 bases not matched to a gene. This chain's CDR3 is CASSRDSDTGELFF. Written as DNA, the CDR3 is TGTGCCAGCAGCCGGGACAGTGACACCGGGGAGCTGTTTTTT.

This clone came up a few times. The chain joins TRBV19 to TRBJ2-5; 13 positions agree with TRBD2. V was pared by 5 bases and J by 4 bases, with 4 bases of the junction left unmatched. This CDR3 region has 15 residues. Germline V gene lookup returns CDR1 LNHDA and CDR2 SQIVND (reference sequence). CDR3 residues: CASSPGTSGAETQYF. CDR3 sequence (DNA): TGTGCCAGTAGTCCAGGGACTAGCGGGGCAGAGACCCAGTACTTC.

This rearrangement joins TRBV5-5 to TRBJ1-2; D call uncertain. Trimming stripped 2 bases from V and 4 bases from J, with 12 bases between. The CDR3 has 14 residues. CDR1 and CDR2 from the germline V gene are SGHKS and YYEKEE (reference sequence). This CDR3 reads CASSLNDHGYGYTF. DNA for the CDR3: TGTGCCAGCAGCTTAAACGATCACGGCTATGGCTACACCTTC.

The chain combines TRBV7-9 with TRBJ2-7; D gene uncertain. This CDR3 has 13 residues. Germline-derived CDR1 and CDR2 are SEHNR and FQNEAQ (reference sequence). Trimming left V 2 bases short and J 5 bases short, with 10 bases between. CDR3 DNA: TGTGCCAGCAGCTTATCCAATACGGACGAGCAGTACTTC. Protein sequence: CASSLSNTDEQYF. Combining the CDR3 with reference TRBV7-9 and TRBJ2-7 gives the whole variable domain DTGVSQNPRHKITKRGQNVTFRCDPISEHNRLYWYRQTLGQGPEFLTYFQNEAQLEKSRLLSDRFSAERPKGSFSTLEIQRTEQGDSAMYLCASSLSNTDEQYFGPGTRLTVT.

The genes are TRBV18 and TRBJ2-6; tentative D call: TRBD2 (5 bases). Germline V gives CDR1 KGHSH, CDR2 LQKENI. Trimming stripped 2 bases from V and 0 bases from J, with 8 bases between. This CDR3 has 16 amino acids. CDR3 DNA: TGTGCCAGCTCACCAGGGGAGAGCTCTGGGGCCAACGTCCTGACTTTC. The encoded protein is CASSPGESSGANVLTF.

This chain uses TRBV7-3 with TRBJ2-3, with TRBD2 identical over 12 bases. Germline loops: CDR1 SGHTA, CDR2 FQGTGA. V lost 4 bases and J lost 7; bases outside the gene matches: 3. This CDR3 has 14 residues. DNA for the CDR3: TGTGCCAGCAGCTCGGGACTAGCGGGCAATACGCAGTATTTT. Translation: CASSSGLAGNTQYF.

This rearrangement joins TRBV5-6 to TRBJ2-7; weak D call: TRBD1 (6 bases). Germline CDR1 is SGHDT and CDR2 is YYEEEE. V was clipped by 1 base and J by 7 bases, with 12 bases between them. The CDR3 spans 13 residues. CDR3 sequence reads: CASSLLHRVEQYF. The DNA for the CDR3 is TGTGCCAGCAGCTTGTTGCACAGGGTTGAGCAGTACTTC.

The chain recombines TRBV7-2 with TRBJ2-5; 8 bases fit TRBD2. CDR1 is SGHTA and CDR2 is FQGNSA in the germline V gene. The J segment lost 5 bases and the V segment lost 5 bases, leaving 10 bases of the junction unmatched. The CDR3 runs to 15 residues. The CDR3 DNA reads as TGTGCCAGCAGCAAGCGGACGGGGGGGCGGGAGACCCAGTACTTC. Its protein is CASSKRTGGRETQYF. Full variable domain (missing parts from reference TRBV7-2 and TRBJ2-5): GAGVSQSPSNKVTEKGKDVELRCDPISGHTALYWYRQSLGQGLEFLIYFQGNSAPDKSGLPSDRFSAERTGGSVSTLTIQRTQQEDSAVYLCASSKRTGGRETQYFGPGTRLLVL.

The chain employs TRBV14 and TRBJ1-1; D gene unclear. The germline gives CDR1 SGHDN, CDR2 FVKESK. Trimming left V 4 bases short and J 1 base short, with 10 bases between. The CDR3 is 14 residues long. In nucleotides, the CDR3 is TGTGCCAGCAGCCCCAGGCAGCAGAACACTGAAGCTTTCTTT. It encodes CASSPRQQNTEAFF.

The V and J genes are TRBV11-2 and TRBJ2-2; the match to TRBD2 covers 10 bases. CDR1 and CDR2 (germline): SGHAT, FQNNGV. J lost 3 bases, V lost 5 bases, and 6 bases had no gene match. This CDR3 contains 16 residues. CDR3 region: CASSKSGRAYTGELFF. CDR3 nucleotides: TGTGCCAGCAGCAAGAGCGGGAGGGCGTACACCGGGGAGCTGTTTTTT.

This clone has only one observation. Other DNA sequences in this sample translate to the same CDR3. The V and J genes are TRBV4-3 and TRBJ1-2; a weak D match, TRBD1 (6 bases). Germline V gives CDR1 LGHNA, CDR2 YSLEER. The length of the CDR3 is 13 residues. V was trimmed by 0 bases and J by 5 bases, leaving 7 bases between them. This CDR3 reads CASSQEQGYGYTF. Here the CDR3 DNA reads TGCGCCAGCAGCCAAGAACAGGGATATGGCTACACCTTC.

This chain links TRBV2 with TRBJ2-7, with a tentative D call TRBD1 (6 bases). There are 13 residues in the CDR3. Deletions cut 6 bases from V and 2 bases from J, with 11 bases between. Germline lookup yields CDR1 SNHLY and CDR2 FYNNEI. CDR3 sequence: CASSDRRTYEQYF. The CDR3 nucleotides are TGTGCCAGCAGCGACAGGAGGACCTACGAGCAGTACTTC.

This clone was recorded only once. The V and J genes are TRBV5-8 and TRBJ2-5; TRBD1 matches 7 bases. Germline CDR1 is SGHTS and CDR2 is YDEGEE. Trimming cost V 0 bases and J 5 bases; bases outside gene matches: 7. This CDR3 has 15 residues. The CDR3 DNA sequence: TGTGCCAGCAGCTTGGACAGGGGAATTTTGGAGACCCAGTACTTC. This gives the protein CASSLDRGILETQYF.

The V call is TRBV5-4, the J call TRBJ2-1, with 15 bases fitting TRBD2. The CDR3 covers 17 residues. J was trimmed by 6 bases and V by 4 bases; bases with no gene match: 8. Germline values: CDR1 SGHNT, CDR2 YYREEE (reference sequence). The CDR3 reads CASSRWTSGGAGNEQFF. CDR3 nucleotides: TGTGCCAGCAGCAGATGGACTAGCGGGGGGGCTGGCAATGAGCAGTTCTTC.

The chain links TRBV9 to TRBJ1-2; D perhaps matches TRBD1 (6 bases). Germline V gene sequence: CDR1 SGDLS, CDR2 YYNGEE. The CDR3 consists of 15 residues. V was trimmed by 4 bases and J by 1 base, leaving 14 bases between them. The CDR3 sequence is CASSPRDNINYGYTF. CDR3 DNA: TGTGCCAGCAGCCCAAGGGACAATATTAACTATGGCTACACCTTC.

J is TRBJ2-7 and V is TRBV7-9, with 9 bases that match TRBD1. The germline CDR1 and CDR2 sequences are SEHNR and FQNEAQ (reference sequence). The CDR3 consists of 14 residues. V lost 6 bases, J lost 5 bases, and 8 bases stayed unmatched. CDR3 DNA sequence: TGTGCCAGCAGTCCCGACAGGGGGTGGGACGAGCAGTACTTC. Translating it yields CASSPDRGWDEQYF.

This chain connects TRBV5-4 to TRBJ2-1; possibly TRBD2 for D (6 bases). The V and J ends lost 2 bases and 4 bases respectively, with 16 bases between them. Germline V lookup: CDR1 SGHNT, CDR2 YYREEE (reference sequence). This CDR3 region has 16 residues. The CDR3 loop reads CASSFFAGREYNEQFF. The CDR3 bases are TGTGCCAGCAGCTTTTTCGCGGGACGGGAATACAATGAGCAGTTCTTC.

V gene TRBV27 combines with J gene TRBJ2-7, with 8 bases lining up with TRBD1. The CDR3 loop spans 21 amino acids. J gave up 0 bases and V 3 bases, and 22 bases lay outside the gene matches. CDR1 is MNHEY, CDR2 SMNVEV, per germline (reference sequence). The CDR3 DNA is TGTGCCAGCAGTTTTAAAGCCCCCCTGAGGGGCGGACAGGGAAGCTCCTACGAGCAGTACTTC. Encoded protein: CASSFKAPLRGGQGSSYEQYF.

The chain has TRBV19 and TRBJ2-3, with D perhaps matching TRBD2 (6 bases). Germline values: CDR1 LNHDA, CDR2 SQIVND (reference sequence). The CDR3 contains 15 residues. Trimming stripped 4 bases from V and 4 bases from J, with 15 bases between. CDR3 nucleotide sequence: TGTGCCAGTAGTAGTAGCGGACACCCCCCAGATACGCAGTATTTT. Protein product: CASSSSGHPPDTQYF.

The CDR3 loop is CASSYSAGGNTIYF. The CDR3 DNA is TGTGCCAGCAGTTACAGTGCGGGTGGAAACACCATATATTTT. The V and J genes are TRBV27 and TRBJ1-3; unclear D gene. The CDR3 is 14 amino acids. Trimming pared 4 bases from V and 3 bases from J, leaving 10 bases between. Germline V gene lookup returns CDR1 MNHEY and CDR2 SMNVEV (reference sequence).